This TCR beta chain was identified during a study of early T cells in non-severe SARS-CoV-2 infection (dated by TCRdb to 2020 to 2023). General notes on the study: Bulk RNA from unsorted whole blood was used for TCR sequencing, so alpha and beta chains could not be paired.

V gives up 0 bases and J gives up 2 bases, and the segment between their germline ends measures 12 bases. CDR1 and CDR2 are drawn from the germline V gene: SGDLS, YYNGEE. Measured from the cysteine to the phenylalanine, the CDR3 is 16 residues long. Only the CDR3 DNA is retained, 48 bases long and in frame from the first base. What the research found in general, with its limitations: Matching against VDJdb was skewed toward anti-spike CD8 responses, likely underestimated virus-specific expansions, and missed private and CD4 specificities.

Details on this clonotype: No cognate antigen has been identified for it. Base-call qualities are not available, and no considerably larger clone is one nucleotide away.

Libraries were made using 5' RACE. Data came from a NextSeq 500. Unique molecular identifiers were attached to individual cDNA molecules in the TCR library protocol so that sequencing error and PCR bias could be corrected. TCR alpha and beta chains were both sequenced, and the abundances of alpha and beta sequences in each sample were closely correlated with each other. Per the original workflow: Decombinator V4 was used to annotate the V gene, J gene and CDR3 of the TCR sequences. TCRs were defined as expanded if a significant change between any two time points was detected under a Poisson model with p below 0.0001. TCR abundances were normalised to the total number of TCRs sequenced per sample and were expressed as counts per million. MAIT TCRs were defined by TRAV1-2 paired with TRAJ12, TRAJ20 or TRAJ33, and iNKT TCRs by TRAV10 paired with TRAJ18. VDJdb, accessed 1 November 2021, was searched for CMV, EBV and SARS-CoV-2 annotated TCRs, with TCRs annotated for multiple antigens excluded. TCRdb itself trimmed the public reads at Q25 with fastp, ran MiXCR and retained productive beta chains. Identical CDR3 protein sequences are pooled into one entry, listed with their most common genes and DNA. The V and J calls and clone size come from TCRdb's table, not from the authors' own analysis. The sample profile shows around 50,000 distinct CDR3 sequences; around 13% of them were found once. The top ten hold 2.9% of the sample.

The study was a case-control design nested within a healthcare worker cohort in London, UK, with weekly nasopharyngeal swab PCR tests and blood sampling. Healthcare workers were recruited during the week of the UK lockdown, between 23 and 31 March 2020, and followed weekly for up to about 15 weeks. Sequencing input: whole blood. This receptor was identified in an adult who was a healthcare worker with PCR-confirmed SARS-CoV-2 infection or an uninfected control (not recorded which). The chain was built from TRBV9 and TRBJ1-3; a confident D gene designation cannot be given. The DNA is as follows: TGTGCCAGCAGCGTAGCTCCGGGCGCACCTGGAAACACCATATATTTT. Protein translation: CASSVAPGAPGNTIYF.